In its sample, the clone carrying this T cell receptor beta chain was seen a few times. The sample comes from a study of control samples from healthy donors and cancer patients. The assay was immunoSEQ multiplex PCR, and TCRdb's table has in-frame clones only and misses some. Altogether approximately 60,000 clones are present, roughly 85% being singletons, with the ten largest covering approximately 5%. CDR1 is SGHAT, CDR2 FQNNGV, per germline. The CDR3 spans 13 residues. Deletions cut 3 bases from V and 9 bases from J, with 14 bases between. The sequence came from a man in his forties in good health. Sequencing was done on a sample of blood. V and J are TRBV11-2 and TRBJ1-1; weak D call: TRBD1 (6 bases). CDR3 DNA: TGTGCCAGCAGCTTTCGTTTGCGGGGGCAAGCTTTCTTT. As protein: CASSFRLRGQAFF.